This record concerns one TCR beta chain sequence. Its target antigen remains unknown. No base qualities exist here, and no much larger clone lies one base off it. The collaborating institutions used their own protocols to collect whole blood in K2EDTA tubes. For TCRbeta analysis, collaborators shipped samples in one of three forms: frozen whole blood, isolated PBMCs, or DNA extracted from either of those sample types. V sheds 1 base and J sheds 4 bases, leaving 16 bases between their ends. The CDR3, cysteine through phenylalanine, is 16 amino acids long. The sequence is cut down to CDR3 DNA, 48 bases in frame from base 1. The germline V gene (reference sequence) supplies CDR1 LGHDT and CDR2 YNNKEL. The immunoSEQ Assay, a bias-controlled multiplex PCR, was used to amplify TCRbeta CDR3 regions from genomic DNA. The study's own analysis went as follows. The number of nucleated cells in each sample was estimated from the amplification of reference gene primers within the assay. To quantify the absolute abundance of each unique TCRbeta CDR3 rearrangement, sequence reads were collapsed and filtered. Productive Simpson clonality was computed per sample as the square root of Simpson's diversity index over productive rearrangements. TCRdb's version of the immuneACCESS table is confined to in-frame rearrangements and falls short of the full clone set. An unresolved V gene accounts for under half of the shortfall where checked; the remainder is of unknown origin. V and J calls and clone size are given by that table; D and trimming were obtained from the DNA. Recorded for this sample are roughly 360,000 clones; about four fifths of them occurred a single time. 1.1% of the sample comes from the top ten.

These data are taken from a study of blood T cell repertoires in COVID-19 (dated by TCRdb to 2020 to 2021). Regarding the study in general: Samples covering the acute and convalescent phases of COVID-19 were provided by collaborators in the United States, Italy and Spain. Deeply sampled blood TCRbeta repertoires from subjects exposed to, actively infected with, or recovered from COVID-19 were included in the dataset. The prospective study material was composed of cDNA or gDNA derived from T cells, B-cell-depleted T cells, or PBMCs. The repertoires were released in a freely available public database intended as a resource for research on the immune response to SARS-CoV-2. Samples came from the ongoing ImmuneRACE study (first 160 participants) plus 1,254 subjects from 6 global collaborators. Sample metadata almost always included a de-identified subject ID, COVID-19 status, age in years and sex. Where available, HLA class I and class II types were taken from metadata supplied by the sample provider and were not determined by assay-based typing. The paper's findings and limits, for the study overall: The amount of clinical and demographic metadata varied by source and participant and was provided uncurated.

The receptor was derived from a human donor with acute or convalescent COVID-19. The donor label of this sample is uncertain. What was sequenced was peripheral blood. The chain is made from TRBV3-1 (or the pseudogene TRBV3-2) and TRBJ1-1; 5 matching bases give a weak D call of TRBD1. This receptor carries the CDR3 CASSQGLSWGGTEAFF. The bases read TGTGCCAGCAGCCAAGGGCTGTCCTGGGGGGGCACTGAAGCTTTCTTT.